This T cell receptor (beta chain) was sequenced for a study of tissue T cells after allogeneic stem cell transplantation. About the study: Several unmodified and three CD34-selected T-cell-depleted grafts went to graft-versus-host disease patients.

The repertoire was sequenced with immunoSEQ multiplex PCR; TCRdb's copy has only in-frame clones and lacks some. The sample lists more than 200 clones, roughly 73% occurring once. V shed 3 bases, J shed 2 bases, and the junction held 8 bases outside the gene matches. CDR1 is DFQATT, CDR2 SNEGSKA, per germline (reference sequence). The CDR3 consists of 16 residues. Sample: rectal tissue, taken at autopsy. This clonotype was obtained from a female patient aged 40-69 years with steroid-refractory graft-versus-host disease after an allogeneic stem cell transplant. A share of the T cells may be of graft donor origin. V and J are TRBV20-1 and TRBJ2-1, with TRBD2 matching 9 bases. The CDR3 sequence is CSASAFLAGPYNEQFF. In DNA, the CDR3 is TGCAGTGCTAGTGCCTTTCTAGCGGGGCCCTACAATGAGCAGTTCTTC.